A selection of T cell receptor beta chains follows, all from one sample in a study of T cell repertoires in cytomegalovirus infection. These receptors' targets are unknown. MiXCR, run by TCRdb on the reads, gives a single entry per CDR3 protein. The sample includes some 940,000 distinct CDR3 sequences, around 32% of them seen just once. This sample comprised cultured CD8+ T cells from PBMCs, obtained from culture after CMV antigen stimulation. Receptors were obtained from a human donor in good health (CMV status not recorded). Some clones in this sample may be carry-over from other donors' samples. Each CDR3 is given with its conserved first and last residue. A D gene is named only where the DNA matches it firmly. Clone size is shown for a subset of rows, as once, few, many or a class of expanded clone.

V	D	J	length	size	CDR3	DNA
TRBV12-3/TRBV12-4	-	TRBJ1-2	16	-	CDSSLALYRVDYGYTF	TGTGACAGCAGTTTAGCCCTGTACAGGGTTGACTATGGCTACACCTTC
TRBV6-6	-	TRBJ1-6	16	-	CASRSLDRLFDSPLHF	TGTGCCAGCAGATCCCTTGACAGACTTTTTGATTCACCCCTCCACTTT
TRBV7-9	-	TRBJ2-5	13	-	CASSPERRETQYF	TGTGCCAGCAGCCCAGAGAGGCGGGAGACCCAGTACTTC
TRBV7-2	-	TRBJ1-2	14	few	CASSLHWSNYGYTF	TGTGCCAGCAGCTTACACTGGAGTAACTATGGCTACACCTTC
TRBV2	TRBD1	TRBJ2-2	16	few	CASVRELGQKIGELFF	TGTGCCAGTGTTAGGGAATTGGGACAGAAGATCGGGGAGCTGTTTTTT
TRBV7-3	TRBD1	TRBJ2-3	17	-	CASSLMTGGFSTDTQYF	TGTGCCAGCAGCTTAATGACAGGGGGCTTTAGCACAGATACGCAGTATTTT
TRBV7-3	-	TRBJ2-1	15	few	CASSSPREHYNEQFF	TGTGCCAGCAGCTCTCCCAGGGAGCACTACAATGAGCAGTTCTTC
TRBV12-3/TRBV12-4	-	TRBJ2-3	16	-	CASSFRRGVLADTQYF	TGTGCCAGCAGTTTCCGGCGGGGAGTGCTCGCAGATACGCAGTATTTT
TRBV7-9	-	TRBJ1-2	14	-	CASSIQDRVYGYTF	TGTGCCAGCAGCATACAAGACAGAGTCTATGGCTACACCTTC
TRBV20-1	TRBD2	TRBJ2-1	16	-	CSASERGGKSYNEQFF	TGCAGTGCTAGCGAGCGGGGGGGCAAATCCTACAATGAGCAGTTCTTC
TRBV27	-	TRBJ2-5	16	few	CASSPLYGLGWETQYF	TGTGCCAGCAGTCCCCTCTACGGTTTGGGCTGGGAGACCCAGTACTTC
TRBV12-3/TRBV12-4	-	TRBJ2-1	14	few	CASSWGGDYNEQFF	TGTGCCAGCAGTTGGGGCGGGGACTACAATGAGCAGTTCTTC
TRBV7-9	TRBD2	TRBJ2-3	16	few	CASSPELAGKKDTQYF	TGTGCCAGCAGCCCCGAACTAGCGGGGAAAAAAGATACGCAGTATTTT
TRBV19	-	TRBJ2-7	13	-	CASSMTQSYEQYF	TGTGCCAGTAGTATGACGCAATCCTACGAGCAGTACTTC
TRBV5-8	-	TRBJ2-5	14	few	CASSLLRLQETQYF	TGTGCCAGCAGCTTGTTAAGACTTCAAGAGACCCAGTACTTC
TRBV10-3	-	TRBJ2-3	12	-	CAITDYTDTQYF	TGTGCCATCACGGACTACACAGATACGCAGTATTTT
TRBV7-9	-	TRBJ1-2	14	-	CASMASGGNYGYTF	TGTGCCAGCATGGCCTCTGGGGGCAACTATGGCTACACCTTC
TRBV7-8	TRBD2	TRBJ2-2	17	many	CASSYPGLAANTGELFF	TGTGCCAGCAGCTACCCGGGGCTAGCGGCGAACACCGGGGAGCTGTTTTTT
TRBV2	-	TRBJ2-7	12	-	CATNGGLYEQYF	TGTGCCACAAACGGGGGGCTATACGAGCAGTACTTC
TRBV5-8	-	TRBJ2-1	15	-	CASSWAGYNYNEQFF	TGTGCCAGCAGCTGGGCGGGGTACAACTACAATGAGCAGTTCTTC
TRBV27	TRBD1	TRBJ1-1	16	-	CTSSLFGQGADTEAFF	TGTACCAGCAGTTTATTTGGTCAGGGGGCTGACACTGAAGCTTTCTTT
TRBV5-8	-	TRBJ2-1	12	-	CASSLILYEQFF	TGTGCCAGCAGCTTGATTTTGTATGAGCAGTTCTTC
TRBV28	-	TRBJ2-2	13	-	CASRYQEGGELFF	TGTGCCAGCAGGTACCAAGAAGGGGGGGAGCTGTTTTTT
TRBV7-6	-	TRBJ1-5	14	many	CASSPTGFIQPQHF	TGTGCCAGCAGCCCAACGGGTTTTATTCAGCCCCAGCATTTT
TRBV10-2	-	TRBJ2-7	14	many	CASRAGPGSYEQYF	TGCGCCAGCAGGGCAGGCCCCGGGTCCTACGAGCAGTACTTC
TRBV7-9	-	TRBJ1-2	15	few	CASSFRDGANYGYTF	TGTGCCAGCAGCTTCCGGGACGGAGCTAACTATGGCTACACCTTC
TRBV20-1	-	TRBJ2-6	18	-	CSAMPPFGHHSGANVLTF	TGCAGTGCTATGCCTCCATTTGGACACCACTCTGGGGCCAACGTCCTGACTTTC
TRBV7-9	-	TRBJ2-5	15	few	CASSFSGSAGETQYF	TGTGCCAGCAGCTTTTCCGGTTCCGCGGGAGAGACCCAGTACTTC
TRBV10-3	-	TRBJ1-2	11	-	CAAHREDGYTF	TGTGCCGCGCACAGGGAAGACGGCTACACCTTC
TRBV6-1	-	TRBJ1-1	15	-	CASNERRPLNTEAFF	TGTGCCAGCAACGAACGCAGACCTTTGAACACTGAAGCTTTCTTT
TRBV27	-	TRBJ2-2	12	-	CAAALNTGELFF	TGTGCCGCGGCCCTGAACACCGGGGAGCTGTTTTTT
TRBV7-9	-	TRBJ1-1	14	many	CASSFLLENRNVFF	TGTGCCAGCAGCTTCCTCCTAGAAAACAGGAATGTTTTCTTT
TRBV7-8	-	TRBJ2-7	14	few	CASSLYRDTYEQYF	TGTGCCAGCTCCCTTTACAGGGACACCTACGAGCAGTACTTC
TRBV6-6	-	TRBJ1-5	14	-	CASSPGPRKEPQHF	TGTGCCAGCAGCCCCGGCCCAAGGAAGGAGCCCCAGCATTTT
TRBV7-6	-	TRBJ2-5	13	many	CASSPRLQETQYF	TGTGCCAGCAGCCCCCGCCTGCAAGAGACCCAGTACTTC
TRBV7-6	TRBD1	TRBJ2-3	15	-	CASSPGTGFSDTQYF	TGTGCCAGCAGCCCCGGGACAGGCTTTTCAGATACGCAGTATTTT
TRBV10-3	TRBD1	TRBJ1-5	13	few	CAISAGGLQPQHF	TGTGCCATCAGTGCAGGGGGCCTTCAGCCCCAGCATTTT
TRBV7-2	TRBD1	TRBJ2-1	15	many	CASSLRTGFYNEQFF	TGTGCCAGCAGCTTACGGACAGGGTTCTACAATGAGCAGTTCTTC
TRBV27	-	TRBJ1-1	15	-	CASSLRGRGDTEAFF	TGTGCCAGCAGTTTACGAGGGCGAGGGGACACTGAAGCTTTCTTT
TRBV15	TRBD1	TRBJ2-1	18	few	CATSRGTGATLSYNEQFF	TGTGCCACCAGCAGAGGGACAGGGGCCACCCTATCCTACAATGAGCAGTTCTTC
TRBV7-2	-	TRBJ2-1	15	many	CASSLTGPYWDEQFF	TGTGCCAGCAGCCTGACAGGTCCCTACTGGGATGAGCAGTTCTTC
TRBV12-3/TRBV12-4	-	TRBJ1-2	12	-	CASRVHPDGYTF	TGTGCCAGCAGGGTTCATCCGGATGGCTACACCTTC
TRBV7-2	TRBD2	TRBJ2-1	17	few	CASSSRSLAGIYNEQFF	TGTGCCAGCAGCTCCAGGTCACTAGCGGGGATCTACAATGAGCAGTTCTTC
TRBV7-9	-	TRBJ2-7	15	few	CASSPLGDNPYEQYF	TGTGCCAGCAGCCCCTTGGGGGACAACCCCTACGAGCAGTACTTC
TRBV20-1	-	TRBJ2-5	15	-	CSAKDPQARWGTQYF	TGCAGTGCTAAAGACCCCCAGGCTAGATGGGGGACCCAGTACTTC
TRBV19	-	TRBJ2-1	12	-	CASLGVYNEQFF	TGTGCCAGCTTGGGAGTCTACAATGAGCAGTTCTTC
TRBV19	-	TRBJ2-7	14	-	CASSSQVGEYEQYF	TGTGCCAGTAGTAGCCAGGTGGGAGAGTACGAGCAGTACTTC
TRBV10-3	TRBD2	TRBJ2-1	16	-	CAISESKSGGPNEQFF	TGTGCCATCAGTGAGTCTAAGAGCGGGGGCCCCAATGAGCAGTTCTTC
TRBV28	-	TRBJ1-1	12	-	CASVSPNTEAFF	TGTGCCAGCGTCTCACCAAACACTGAAGCTTTCTTT
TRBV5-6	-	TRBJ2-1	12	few	CASSYENNEQFF	TGTGCCAGCAGCTACGAGAACAATGAGCAGTTCTTC
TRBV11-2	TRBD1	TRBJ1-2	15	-	CASSVNRGVNYGYTF	TGTGCCAGCAGCGTCAACAGGGGCGTTAACTATGGCTACACCTTC
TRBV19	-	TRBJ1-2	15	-	CTSSMGAASNYGYTF	TGTACCAGTAGTATGGGGGCCGCGTCTAATTATGGCTACACCTTC
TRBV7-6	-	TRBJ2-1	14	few	CASSFGGDLNEQFF	TGTGCCAGCAGTTTTGGGGGAGACCTCAATGAGCAGTTCTTC
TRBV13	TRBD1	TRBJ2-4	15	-	CASSPTGGAKNIQYF	TGTGCCAGCAGCCCCACAGGGGGGGCCAAAAACATTCAGTACTTC
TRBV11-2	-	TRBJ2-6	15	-	CASSSRGAGANVLTF	TGTGCCAGCAGCTCAAGGGGAGCTGGGGCCAACGTCCTGACTTTC
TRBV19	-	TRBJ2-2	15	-	CASTPTGPGTGELFF	TGTGCCAGTACCCCCACCGGGCCGGGCACCGGGGAGCTGTTTTTT
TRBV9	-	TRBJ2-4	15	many	CASSVAGLAKNIQYF	TGTGCCAGCAGCGTAGCCGGACTAGCCAAAAACATTCAGTACTTC
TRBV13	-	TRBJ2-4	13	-	CASSSDGKNIQYF	TGTGCCAGCAGTTCCGACGGCAAAAACATTCAGTACTTC
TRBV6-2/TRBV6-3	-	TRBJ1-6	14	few	CASSYVASGSPLHF	TGTGCCAGCAGTTATGTTGCCTCCGGGTCACCCCTCCACTTT
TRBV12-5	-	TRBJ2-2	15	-	CASGLEGWVPGELFF	TGTGCTAGTGGTTTGGAGGGGTGGGTACCCGGGGAGCTGTTTTTT